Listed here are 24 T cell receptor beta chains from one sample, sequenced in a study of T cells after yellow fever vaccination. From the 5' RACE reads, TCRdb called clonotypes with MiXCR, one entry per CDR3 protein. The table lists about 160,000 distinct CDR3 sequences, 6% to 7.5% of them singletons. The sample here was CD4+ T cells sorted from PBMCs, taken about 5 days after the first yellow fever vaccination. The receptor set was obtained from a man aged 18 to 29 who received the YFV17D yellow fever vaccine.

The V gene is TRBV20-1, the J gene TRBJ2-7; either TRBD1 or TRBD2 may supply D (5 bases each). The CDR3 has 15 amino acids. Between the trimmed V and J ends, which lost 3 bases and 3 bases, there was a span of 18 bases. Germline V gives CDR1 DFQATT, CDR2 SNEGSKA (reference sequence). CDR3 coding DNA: TGCAGTGCTAGTTCGGGACCCATCAGCTACTACGAGCAGTACGTC. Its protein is CSASSGPISYYEQYV.

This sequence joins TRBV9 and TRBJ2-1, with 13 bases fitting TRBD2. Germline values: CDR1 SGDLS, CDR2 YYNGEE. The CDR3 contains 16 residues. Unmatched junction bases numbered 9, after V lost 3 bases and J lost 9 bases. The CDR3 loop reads CASSAELAGGPGEQFF. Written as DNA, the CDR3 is TGTGCCAGCAGCGCCGAACTAGCGGGGGGGCCCGGTGAGCAGTTCTTC.

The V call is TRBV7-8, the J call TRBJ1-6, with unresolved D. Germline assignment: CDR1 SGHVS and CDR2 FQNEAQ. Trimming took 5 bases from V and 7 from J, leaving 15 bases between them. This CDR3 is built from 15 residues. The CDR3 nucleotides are TGTGCCAGCAGCCCCATGGGGTCAAGGAATTCACCCCTCCACTTT. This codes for CASSPMGSRNSPLHF. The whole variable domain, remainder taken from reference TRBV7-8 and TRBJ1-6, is GAGVSQSPRYKVAKRGQDVALRCDPISGHVSLFWYQQALGQGPEFLTYFQNEAQLDKSGLPSDRFFAERPEGSVSTLKIQRTQQEDSAVYLCASSPMGSRNSPLHFGNGTRLTVT.

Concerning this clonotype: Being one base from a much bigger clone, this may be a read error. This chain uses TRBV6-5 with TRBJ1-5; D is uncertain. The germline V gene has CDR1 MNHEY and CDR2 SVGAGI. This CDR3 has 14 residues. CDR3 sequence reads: CASSDSGVDQPQHF. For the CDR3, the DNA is TGTGCCAGCAGTGACTCGGGCGTGGATCAGCCCCAGCATTTT.

CDR3 nucleotides: TGTGCCAGCACCCCCGGGACAGGGTGGGACACTGAAGCTTTCTTT. This translates into CASTPGTGWDTEAFF. The V call is TRBV27, the J call TRBJ1-1; TRBD1 agrees at 9 bases. Germline trimming cut 7 bases from V and 3 bases from J; bases unmatched to any gene: 9. In germline, CDR1 is MNHEY, CDR2 SMNVEV (reference sequence). CDR3 length: 15 residues.

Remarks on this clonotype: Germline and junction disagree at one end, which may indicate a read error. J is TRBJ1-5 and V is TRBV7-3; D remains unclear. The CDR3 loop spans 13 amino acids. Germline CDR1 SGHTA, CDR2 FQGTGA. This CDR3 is CAISSGVRQPQHF. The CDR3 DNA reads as TGTGCCATCAGCTCTGGGGTACGTCAGCCCCAGCATTTT.

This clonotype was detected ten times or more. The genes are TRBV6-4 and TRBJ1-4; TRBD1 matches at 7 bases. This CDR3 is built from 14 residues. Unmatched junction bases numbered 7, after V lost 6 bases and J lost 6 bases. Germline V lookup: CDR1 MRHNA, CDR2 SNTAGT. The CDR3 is CASSTSGTDEKLFF. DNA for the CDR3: TGTGCCAGCAGCACGTCCGGGACAGATGAAAAACTGTTTTTT.

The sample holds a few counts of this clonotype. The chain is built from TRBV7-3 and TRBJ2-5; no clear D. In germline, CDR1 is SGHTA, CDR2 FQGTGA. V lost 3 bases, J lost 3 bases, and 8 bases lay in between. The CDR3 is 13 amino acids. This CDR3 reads CASSFGPKETQYF. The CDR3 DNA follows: TGTGCCAGCAGCTTTGGACCGAAAGAGACCCAGTACTTC. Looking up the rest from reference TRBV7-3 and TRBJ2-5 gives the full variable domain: GAGVSQTPSNKVTEKGKYVELRCDPISGHTALYWYRQSLGQGPEFLIYFQGTGAADDSGLPNDRFFAVRPEGSVSTLKIQRTERGDSAVYLCASSFGPKETQYFGPGTRLLVL.

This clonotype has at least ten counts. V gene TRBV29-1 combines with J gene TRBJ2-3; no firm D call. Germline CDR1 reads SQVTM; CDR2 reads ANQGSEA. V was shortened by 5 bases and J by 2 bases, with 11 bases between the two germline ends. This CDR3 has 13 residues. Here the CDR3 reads CSVIGRHTDTQYF. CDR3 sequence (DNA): TGCAGCGTTATTGGCAGACACACAGATACGCAGTATTTT.

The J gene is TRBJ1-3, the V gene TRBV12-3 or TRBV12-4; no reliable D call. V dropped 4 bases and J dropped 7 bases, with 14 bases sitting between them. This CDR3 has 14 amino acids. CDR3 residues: CASSYTISSNTIYF. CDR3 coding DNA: TGTGCCAGCAGTTACACAATCTCTTCGAACACCATATATTTT.

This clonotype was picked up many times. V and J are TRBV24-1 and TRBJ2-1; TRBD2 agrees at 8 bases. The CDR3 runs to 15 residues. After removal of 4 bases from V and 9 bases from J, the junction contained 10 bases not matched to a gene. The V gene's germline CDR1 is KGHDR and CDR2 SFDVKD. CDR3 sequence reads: CATSDPGGAQGEQFF. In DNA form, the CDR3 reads TGTGCCACCAGTGACCCCGGGGGGGCCCAGGGTGAGCAGTTCTTC.

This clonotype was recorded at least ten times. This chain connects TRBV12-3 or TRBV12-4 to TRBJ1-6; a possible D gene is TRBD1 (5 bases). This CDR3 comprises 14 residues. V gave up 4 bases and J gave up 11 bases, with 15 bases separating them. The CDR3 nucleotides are TGTGCCAGCAGTTCACTCCTCAGGGTTGCACCCCTCCACTTT. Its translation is CASSSLLRVAPLHF.

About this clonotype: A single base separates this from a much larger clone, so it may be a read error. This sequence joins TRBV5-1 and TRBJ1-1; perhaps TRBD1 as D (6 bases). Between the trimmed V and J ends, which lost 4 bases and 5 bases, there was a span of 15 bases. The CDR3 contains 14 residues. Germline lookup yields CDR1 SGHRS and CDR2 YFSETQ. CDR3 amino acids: CASSLQGMRTEAFF. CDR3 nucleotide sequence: TGCGCCAGCAGCCTACAGGGAATGAGAACTGAAGCTTTCTTT.

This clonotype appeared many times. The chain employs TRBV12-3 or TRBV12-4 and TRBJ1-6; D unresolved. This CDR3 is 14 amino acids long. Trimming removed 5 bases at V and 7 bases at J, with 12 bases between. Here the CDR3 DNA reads TGTGCCAGCAGTCCCGGCGGAAAGAATTCACCCCTCCACTTT. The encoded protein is CASSPGGKNSPLHF.

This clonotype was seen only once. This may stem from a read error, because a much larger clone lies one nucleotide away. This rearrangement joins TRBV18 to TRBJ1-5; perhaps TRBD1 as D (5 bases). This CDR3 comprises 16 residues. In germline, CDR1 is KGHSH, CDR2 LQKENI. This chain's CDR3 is CASSPNLGRSKQPQHF. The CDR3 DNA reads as TGTGCCAGCTCACCCAATTTGGGACGGAGCAAGCAGCCCCAGCATTTT. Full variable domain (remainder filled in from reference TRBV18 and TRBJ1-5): NAGVMQNPRHLVRRRGQEARLRCSPMKGHSHVYWYRQLPEEGLKFMVYLQKENIIDESGMPKERFSAEFPKEGPSILRIQQVVRGDSAAYFCASSPNLGRSKQPQHFGDGTRLSIL.

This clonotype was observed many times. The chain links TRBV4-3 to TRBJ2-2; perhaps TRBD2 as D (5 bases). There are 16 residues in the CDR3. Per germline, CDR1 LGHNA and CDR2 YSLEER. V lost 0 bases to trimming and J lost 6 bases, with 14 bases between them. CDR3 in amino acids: CASSQEVPARAGELFF. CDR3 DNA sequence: TGCGCCAGCAGCCAAGAGGTCCCAGCGCGGGCCGGGGAGCTGTTTTTT.

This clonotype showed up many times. CDR3: CASSRDSLNYGYTF. CDR3 in DNA: TGCGCCAGCAGCCGGGACAGCCTTAACTATGGCTACACCTTC. The V and J genes are TRBV5-1 and TRBJ1-2, with 7 positions matching TRBD1. The trim removed 4 bases at V and 1 base at J, leaving 4 bases unmatched. Germline V lookup: CDR1 SGHRS, CDR2 YFSETQ. The CDR3 is made up of 14 amino acids.

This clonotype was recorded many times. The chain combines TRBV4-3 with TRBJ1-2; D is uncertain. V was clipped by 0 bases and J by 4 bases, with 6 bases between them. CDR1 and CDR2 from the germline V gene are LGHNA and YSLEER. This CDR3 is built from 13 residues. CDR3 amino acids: CASSQEPGYGYTF. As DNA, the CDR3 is TGCGCCAGCAGCCAAGAACCCGGCTATGGCTACACCTTC.

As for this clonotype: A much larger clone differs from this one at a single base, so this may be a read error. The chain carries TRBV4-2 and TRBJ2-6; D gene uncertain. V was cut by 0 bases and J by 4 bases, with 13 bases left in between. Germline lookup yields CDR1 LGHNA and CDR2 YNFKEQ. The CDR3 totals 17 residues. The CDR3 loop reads CASSQDWAHLGANVLTF. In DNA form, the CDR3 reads TGTGCCAGCAGCCAAGATTGGGCACATCTCGGGGCCAACGTCCTGACTTTC.

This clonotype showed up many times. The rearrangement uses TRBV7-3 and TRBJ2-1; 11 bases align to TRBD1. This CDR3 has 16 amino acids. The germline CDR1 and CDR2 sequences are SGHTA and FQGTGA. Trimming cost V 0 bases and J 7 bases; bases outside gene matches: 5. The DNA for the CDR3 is TGTGCCAGCAGCTTAACCTGGACAGGGGGCCTGAATGAGCAGTTCTTC. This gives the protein CASSLTWTGGLNEQFF.

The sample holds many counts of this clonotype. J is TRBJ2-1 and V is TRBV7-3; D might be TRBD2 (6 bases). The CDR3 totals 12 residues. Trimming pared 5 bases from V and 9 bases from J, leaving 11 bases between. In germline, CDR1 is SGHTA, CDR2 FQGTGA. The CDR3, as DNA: TGTGCCAGCAGCCCATCGGGGGTTGAGCAGTTCTTC. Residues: CASSPSGVEQFF.

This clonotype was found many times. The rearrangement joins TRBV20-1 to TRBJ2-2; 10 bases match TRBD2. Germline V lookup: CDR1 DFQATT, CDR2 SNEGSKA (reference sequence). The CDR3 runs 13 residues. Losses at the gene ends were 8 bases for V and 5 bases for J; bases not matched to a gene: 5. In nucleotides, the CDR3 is TGCAGTTACTTTAGCGGGGGGACCGGGGAGCTGTTTTTT. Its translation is CSYFSGGTGELFF.

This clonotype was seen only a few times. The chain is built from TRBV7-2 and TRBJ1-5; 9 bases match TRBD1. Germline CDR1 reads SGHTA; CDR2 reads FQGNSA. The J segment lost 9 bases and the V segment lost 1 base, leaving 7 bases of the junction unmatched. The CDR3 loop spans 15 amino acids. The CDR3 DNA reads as TGTGCCAGCAGCTTAGATACCGGGACAGGGCGGCCCCAGCATTTT. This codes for CASSLDTGTGRPQHF.

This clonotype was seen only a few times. The CDR3 loop is CASSLNEKSGWYF. DNA for the CDR3: TGTGCCAGCAGCTTAAATGAAAAGTCAGGATGGTACTTC. V usage is TRBV7-8 and J usage is TRBJ2-5; D is unresolved. Germline CDR1 is SGHVS and CDR2 is FQNEAQ. V dropped 2 bases and J dropped 13 bases, with 17 bases sitting between them. This CDR3 contains 13 residues.